Sequencing of this T cell receptor (beta chain) was carried out in a study of blood T cell repertoires in COVID-19. At the level of the study: Samples representing acute and convalescent COVID-19 were sourced from the United States, Italy and Spain. PBMCs, B-cell-depleted T cells, or T cells were the source of the cDNA or gDNA that made up the material.

In the original analysis: Nucleated cell number was recorded as an estimate derived from reference gene primer amplification. The table came from immunoSEQ multiplex PCR; TCRdb's copy has only in-frame clones and leaves some out. V, J and clone size are those of that table, while D and trimming were read from the DNA. The data hold under 110,000 clones, with roughly two thirds observed a single time. V dropped 8 bases and J dropped 4; count of bases not matched to a gene: 10. The CDR3 contains 15 residues. Germline V gives CDR1 MNHEY, CDR2 SVGAGI. The sample comprised peripheral blood. This clonotype originated in a human donor with acute or convalescent COVID-19. The donor label of this sample is uncertain. This chain uses TRBV6-5 with TRBJ2-3; 9 bases map to TRBD2. The CDR3 is CASYRRLAGADTQYF. In DNA, the CDR3 is TGTGCCAGCTACCGTCGTTTAGCGGGGGCAGATACGCAGTATTTT.